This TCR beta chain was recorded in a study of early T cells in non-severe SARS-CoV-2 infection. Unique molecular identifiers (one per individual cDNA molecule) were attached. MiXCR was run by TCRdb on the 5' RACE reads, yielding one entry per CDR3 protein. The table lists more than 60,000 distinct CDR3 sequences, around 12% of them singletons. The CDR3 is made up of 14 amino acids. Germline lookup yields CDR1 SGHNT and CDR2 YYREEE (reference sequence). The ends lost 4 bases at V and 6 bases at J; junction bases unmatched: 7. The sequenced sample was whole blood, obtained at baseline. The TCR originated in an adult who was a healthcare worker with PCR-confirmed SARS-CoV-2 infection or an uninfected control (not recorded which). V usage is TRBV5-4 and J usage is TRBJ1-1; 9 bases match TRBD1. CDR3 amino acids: CASSPRQGGSEAFF. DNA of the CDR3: TGTGCCAGCAGCCCCCGACAGGGGGGATCTGAAGCTTTCTTT.